Below are 9 T cell receptor beta chains sequenced from a single sample in a study of CD8+ T cells in alopecia areata. Extraction of RNA preceded its reverse transcription into cDNA, which served as the sequencing template. The protocol was immunoSEQ multiplex PCR, while the TCRdb copy is restricted to in-frame clones and leaves out a portion. The sample holds 100,000 to 150,000 clones; around 49% are singletons and the top ten take 18%. Specimen: CD8+ T cells sorted from blood, collected at week 0. These receptors came from a human donor with alopecia areata.

The chain couples TRBV7-9 to TRBJ2-5; 11 bases map to TRBD2. With 2 bases clipped from V and 4 bases from J, the junction kept 9 bases outside the gene matches. The germline V gene has CDR1 SEHNR and CDR2 FQNEAQ (reference sequence). CDR3 length: 17 amino acids. The CDR3 is CASSLIVAGGPGETQYF. The CDR3 coding sequence is TGTGCCAGCAGCTTAATCGTAGCGGGGGGGCCTGGAGAGACCCAGTACTTC.

This clone was observed a handful of times. This rearrangement joins TRBV25-1 to TRBJ2-5; tentatively, D is TRBD2 (6 bases). The length of the CDR3 is 16 residues. V shed 3 bases and J shed 1 base, with 15 bases lying between them. Germline CDR1 reads MGHDK; CDR2 reads SYGVNS. The CDR3 protein is CASSEDGAGFQETQYF. The CDR3 DNA reads as TGTGCCAGCAGTGAGGACGGAGCGGGCTTCCAAGAGACCCAGTACTTC.

The chain has TRBV15 and TRBJ1-5, with 7 bases fitting TRBD1. CDR1 is LNHNV, CDR2 YYDKDF, per germline (reference sequence). Unmatched junction bases numbered 12, after V lost 4 bases and J lost 9 bases. The CDR3 totals 15 residues. The CDR3 DNA reads as TGTGCCACCAGCACCGACAGGGTCGTCGATCGGCCCCAGCATTTT. Translating gives CATSTDRVVDRPQHF.

V usage is TRBV7-9 and J usage is TRBJ1-5, with D maybe TRBD1 (5 bases). The CDR3 covers 16 residues. Trimming removed 1 base from V and 4 bases from J, with 14 bases in between. Germline-derived CDR1 and CDR2 are SEHNR and FQNEAQ (reference sequence). The CDR3 is CASSLDPREGNQPQHF. DNA for the CDR3: TGTGCCAGCAGCTTAGATCCCAGGGAGGGGAATCAGCCCCAGCATTTT.

Concerning this clone itself: The same CDR3 also results from other DNA sequences found in this sample. The gene calls are TRBV29-1 and TRBJ2-7; no clear D. Trimming left V 0 bases short and J 5 bases short, with 2 bases between. Germline V lookup: CDR1 SQVTM, CDR2 ANQGSEA. The CDR3 has 10 residues. DNA of the CDR3: TGCAGCGTTGAAGACAACGAGCAGTACTTC. Its protein is CSVEDNEQYF.

This chain links TRBV5-6 with TRBJ2-7; possibly TRBD2 for D (5 bases). V lost 3 bases to trimming and J lost 0 bases, with 7 bases between them. This CDR3 contains 13 residues. Germline V lookup: CDR1 SGHDT, CDR2 YYEEEE. Written as DNA, the CDR3 is TGTGCCAGCAGCTCGGGGAACTCCTACGAGCAGTACTTC. The encoded protein is CASSSGNSYEQYF. Supplemented by reference TRBV5-6 and TRBJ2-7, the full variable domain reads DAGVTQSPTHLIKTRGQQVTLRCSPKSGHDTVSWYQQALGQGPQFIFQYYEEEERQRGNFPDRFSGHQFPNYSSELNVNALLLGDSALYLCASSSGNSYEQYFGPGTRLTVT.

V gene TRBV6-5 combines with J gene TRBJ1-2, with D hard to call. CDR1 and CDR2 from the germline V gene are MNHEY and SVGAGI. Trimming cost V 4 bases and J 0 bases, with 6 bases left between them. The CDR3 totals 13 residues. The CDR3 DNA is TGTGCCAGCAGTTCTAGTACTAACTATGGCTACACCTTC. It specifies CASSSSTNYGYTF.

CDR3 protein: CASSRGSSYNEQFF. CDR3 bases: TGTGCCAGCAGCCGGGGTAGCTCCTACAATGAGCAGTTCTTC. This chain links TRBV5-6 with TRBJ2-1; maybe TRBD2 (5 bases). Germline CDR1 and CDR2: SGHDT and YYEEEE. V lost 4 bases and J lost 0, with 8 bases in between. The CDR3 is 14 residues long.

This clone was recorded a few times. The chain links TRBV7-2 to TRBJ2-5; 10 positions agree with TRBD2. Germline V lookup: CDR1 SGHTA, CDR2 FQGNSA. V trimming: 1 base; J trimming: 4 bases; junction bases outside the gene matches: 3. The CDR3 totals 15 residues. The CDR3 region is CASSLELAGRETQYF. The CDR3 DNA sequence: TGTGCCAGCAGCTTAGAACTAGCGGGGAGAGAGACCCAGTACTTC. The complete variable domain, with remaining parts taken from reference TRBV7-2 and TRBJ2-5, reads GAGVSQSPSNKVTEKGKDVELRCDPISGHTALYWYRQSLGQGLEFLIYFQGNSAPDKSGLPSDRFSAERTGGSVSTLTIQRTQQEDSAVYLCASSLELAGRETQYFGPGTRLLVL.